This T cell receptor (beta chain) was profiled in a study of T cells in Graves' hyperthyroidism and ophthalmopathy. Study-level information: Peripheral blood was collected at initial diagnosis, before any treatment.

Fresh peripheral blood, approximately 9.6 ml, yielded the PBMCs. Amplification targeted TCR beta CDR3 regions from RNA transcripts. First-round RT-PCR targeting the TCR CDR3 was performed with the HTBI primer set. TCRdb recomputed calls from the multiplex PCR reads with MiXCR, one row per CDR3 protein. The data show around 200,000 distinct CDR3 sequences, around 15% seen once. Trimming removed 8 bases from V and 0 bases from J, with 12 bases in between. CDR1 is SGHTA and CDR2 is FQGNSA in the germline V gene. There are 14 residues in the CDR3. At least ten counts were recorded for this clonotype. The sequenced sample consisted of blood. The source of this sequence is a woman between 50 and 59 years old with Graves' hyperthyroidism. The genes are TRBV7-2 and TRBJ2-3; D perhaps matches TRBD2 (6 bases). As DNA, the CDR3 is TGTGCCAGCCTGGGGGGACCTAGCACAGATACGCAGTATTTT. This translates into CASLGGPSTDTQYF. Full variable domain (remainder filled in from reference TRBV7-2 and TRBJ2-3): GAGVSQSPSNKVTEKGKDVELRCDPISGHTALYWYRQSLGQGLEFLIYFQGNSAPDKSGLPSDRFSAERTGGSVSTLTIQRTQQEDSAVYLCASLGGPSTDTQYFGPGTRLTVL.